This T cell receptor beta chain was retrieved from a study of early T cells in non-severe SARS-CoV-2 infection. Study-level background: Unpaired chains resulted from sequencing bulk RNA of unsorted whole blood.

This clonotype has a handful of counts. Individual cDNA molecules received unique molecular identifiers. TCRdb re-derived calls from the 5' RACE reads in MiXCR, one entry per CDR3 protein. The data contain about 90,000 distinct CDR3 sequences, approximately 15% of them singletons. Sequenced input: whole blood. The TCR originated in an adult who was a healthcare worker with PCR-confirmed SARS-CoV-2 infection or an uninfected control (not recorded which).

The CDR3 loop is CSVEPRDGYTF. The CDR3 coding sequence is TGCAGCGTTGAACCCAGAGATGGCTACACCTTC. The chain uses TRBV29-1 and TRBJ1-2; no reliable D call. Germline values: CDR1 SQVTM, CDR2 ANQGSEA. The ends were cut back, 2 bases at V and 6 bases at J, with 7 bases in the middle. The CDR3 runs 11 residues. Filled out from reference TRBV29-1 and TRBJ1-2, the complete variable domain reads SAVISQKPSRDICQRGTSLTIQCQVDSQVTMMFWYRQQPGQSLTLIATANQGSEATYESGFVIDKFPISRPNLTFSTLTVSNMSPEDSSIYLCSVEPRDGYTFGSGTRLTVV.